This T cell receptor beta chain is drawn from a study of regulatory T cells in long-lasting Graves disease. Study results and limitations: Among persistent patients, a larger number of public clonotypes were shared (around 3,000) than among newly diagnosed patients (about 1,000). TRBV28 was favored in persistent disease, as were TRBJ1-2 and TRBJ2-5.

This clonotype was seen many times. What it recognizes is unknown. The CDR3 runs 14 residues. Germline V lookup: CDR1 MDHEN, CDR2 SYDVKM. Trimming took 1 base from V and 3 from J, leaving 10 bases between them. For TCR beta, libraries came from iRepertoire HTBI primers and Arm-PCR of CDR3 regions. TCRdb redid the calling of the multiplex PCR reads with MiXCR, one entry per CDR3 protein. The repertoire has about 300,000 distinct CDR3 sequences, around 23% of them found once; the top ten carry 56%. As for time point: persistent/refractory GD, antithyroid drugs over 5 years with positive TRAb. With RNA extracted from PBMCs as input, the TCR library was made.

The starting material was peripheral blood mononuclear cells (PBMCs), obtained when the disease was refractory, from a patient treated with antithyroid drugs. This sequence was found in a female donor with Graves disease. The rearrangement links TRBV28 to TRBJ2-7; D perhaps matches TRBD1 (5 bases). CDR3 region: CASSLSSGNYEQYF. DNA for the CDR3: TGTGCCAGCAGTTTATCTTCAGGGAACTACGAGCAGTACTTC.